This note documents a single TCR beta chain sequence. Its specific antigen is unknown. No qualities accompany the bases; no much larger clone lies one base away. TCRdb records Illumina HiSeq 2500 as the sequencer. Quantitative 5'-RACE with molecular barcodes was used to prepare TCR beta libraries. On the authors' methods: To identify disease-linked TCR variants, a new computational method was used, one built on a probabilistic model of VDJ rearrangement. TCRdb redid the processing of the public reads, applying fastp at Q25 and MiXCR, and retained in-frame beta chains. Rows with a matching CDR3 protein are joined into one entry that keeps the most common DNA and genes. What appears here as the V and J calls and clone size reflects TCRdb's work, not the paper's. Counted in this sample were more than 250,000 distinct CDR3 sequences; less than 9.5% of them appeared once. The ten most abundant clones make up approximately 15% of the sample.

The entry originates in a study of CD8 T cells in ankylosing spondylitis (dated by TCRdb to 2015 to 2018). Context from the whole study: T cell receptor beta repertoires were profiled in healthy donors and ankylosing spondylitis patients so that disease-linked TCR variants could be found. In total, the full study cohort was made up of approximately 99 healthy donors and 20 to 25 ankylosing spondylitis patients. Peripheral blood was sampled, and synovial fluid was also collected from ankylosing spondylitis patients. Results the study describes overall, beyond this receptor: Some motif variants had previously been reported in the synovial fluid and blood of reactive arthritis patients, which suggests shared mechanisms of disease initiation. Significant enrichment of the disease-linked clones was reported in matched synovial fluid samples from ankylosing spondylitis patients. In peripheral blood, the disease-linked clones were found at relatively low frequencies and had a CD8+ phenotype. A TCR beta motif made up of fewer than 10 highly homologous amino acid variants appeared to be characteristic of blood from ankylosing spondylitis patients.

The source is a male donor with ankylosing spondylitis. Sequenced material: blood, either unsorted or a sorted T cell fraction (not recorded which).

The nucleotide sequence is TGTGCCAGCGGCCGATGGGGGGCTGAAGCTTTCTTT. This is translated as CASGRWGAEAFF. The rearranged chain carries TRBV6-2 or TRBV6-3 and TRBJ1-1; a weak D assignment points to TRBD1 (5 bases agree). The germline V gene supplies CDR1 MNHEY and CDR2 SVGEGT. The CDR3 spans 12 residues, from the cysteine through the phenylalanine. Only the CDR3 region is kept as DNA, spanning 36 bases read in frame from base 1. V sheds 8 bases and J sheds 6 bases, leaving 13 bases between their ends.